Shown below are 23 T cell receptor beta chains from a single sample sequenced in a study of neurological immune-mediated disorders. TCRdb used MiXCR to reprocess the 5' RACE reads, holding one entry per CDR3 protein. The data hold about 38,000 distinct CDR3 sequences, with 4% to 5.5% observed a single time. Sequenced input: CD4+ T cells from blood. These receptors were collected from a man younger than 35 in good health.

In this sample, this clonotype turned up many times. This chain connects TRBV27 to TRBJ1-6; 7 bases match TRBD1. V lost 8 bases and J lost 7; bases outside the gene matches: 11. Germline values: CDR1 MNHEY, CDR2 SMNVEV (reference sequence). The CDR3 extends over 15 amino acids. The CDR3 loop reads CASARWDRRNSPLHF. The CDR3, as DNA: TGTGCCAGCGCCCGTTGGGACAGACGAAATTCACCCCTCCACTTT.

This clonotype was seen at least ten times. CDR3 coding DNA: TGTGCCAGCAAAATCGTCTCTGGGGCCAACGTCCTGACTTTC. It encodes CASKIVSGANVLTF. The rearrangement joins TRBV27 to TRBJ2-6; D ambiguous. There are 14 residues in the CDR3. V lost 7 bases and J lost 0, with 7 bases in between. The germline V gene has CDR1 MNHEY and CDR2 SMNVEV (reference sequence).

Many counts were recorded for this clonotype. The chain joins TRBV11-2 to TRBJ1-2; TRBD1 is a possible D gene (6 bases). Germline assignment: CDR1 SGHAT and CDR2 FQNNGV. V shed 0 bases and J shed 0 bases, with 11 bases lying between them. This CDR3 spans 16 amino acids. As DNA, the CDR3 is TGTGCCAGCAGCTTAGACCCAGGGGTGGCTAACTATGGCTACACCTTC. Its translation: CASSLDPGVANYGYTF.

Sample share makes this clonotype medium-sized. The V call is TRBV20-1, the J call TRBJ1-1; D perhaps matches TRBD1 (5 bases). With 1 base removed from V and 0 bases from J, the gap between germline ends came to 12 bases. Germline V gene sequence: CDR1 DFQATT, CDR2 SNEGSKA (reference sequence). CDR3 length: 15 amino acids. In nucleotides, the CDR3 is TGCAGTGCTAGAGCGGATACAGGATTGAACACTGAAGCTTTCTTT. Residues: CSARADTGLNTEAFF.

This clonotype has ten or more counts. The chain joins TRBV20-1 to TRBJ2-5; TRBD2 aligns across 8 bases. CDR3 length equals 14 residues. Trimming cost V 8 bases and J 2 bases; bases outside gene matches: 10. Germline-derived CDR1 and CDR2 are DFQATT and SNEGSKA (reference sequence). The CDR3, as DNA: TGCAGTTGGTATGGCGGGGGGTTTCAAGAGACCCAGTACTTC. Amino acid sequence: CSWYGGGFQETQYF.

This clonotype was picked up many times. Relative to the germline gene, one junction end is altered; a read error may explain this. The gene calls are TRBV27 and TRBJ1-1; D is unclear. CDR1 and CDR2 from the germline V gene are MNHEY and SMNVEV (reference sequence). There are 15 residues in the CDR3. CDR3 protein: CASSLSTPGNTEAFF. In DNA, the CDR3 is TGTGCCAGCAGTCTATCCACCCCAGGGAACACTGAAGCTTTCTTT.

In this sample, this clonotype turned up many times. This sequence joins TRBV28 and TRBJ2-7; 9 nucleotides align to TRBD1. This CDR3 comprises 15 residues. Trimming removed 5 bases from V and 7 bases from J; junction bases left unmatched: 12. Per germline, CDR1 MDHEN and CDR2 SYDVKM. As DNA, the CDR3 is TGTGCCAGCAGTACTCCGGGACAGGGATTTCGAGAGCAGTACTTC. Protein product: CASSTPGQGFREQYF.

This clonotype came up many times. The chain combines TRBV20-1 with TRBJ2-2; D gene unclear. The CDR3 has 13 residues. From germline, CDR1 is DFQATT and CDR2 SNEGSKA (reference sequence). V gave up 0 bases and J gave up 4 bases, with 6 bases separating them. In nucleotides, the CDR3 is TGCAGTGCTAGAGATTCAGTCACCGGGGAGCTGTTTTTT. Residues: CSARDSVTGELFF.

There are many counts of this clonotype. This CDR3 reads CASSGGGPDYTEAFF. CDR3 nucleotide sequence: TGTGCCAGCAGCGGGGGGGGACCGGACTACACTGAAGCTTTCTTT. The J gene is TRBJ1-1, the V gene TRBV7-9; D is perhaps TRBD1 (5 bases). Germline V lookup: CDR1 SEHNR, CDR2 FQNEAQ (reference sequence). V dropped 5 bases and J dropped 3 bases, with 16 bases sitting between them. There are 15 residues in the CDR3. Based on the CDR3 plus reference TRBV7-9 and TRBJ1-1, the full variable domain is DTGVSQNPRHKITKRGQNVTFRCDPISEHNRLYWYRQTLGQGPEFLTYFQNEAQLEKSRLLSDRFSAERPKGSFSTLEIQRTEQGDSAMYLCASSGGGPDYTEAFFGQGTRLTVV.

There are many counts of this clonotype. This chain uses TRBV3-1 with TRBJ2-5, with D unresolved. The length of the CDR3 is 15 residues. V shed 1 base and J shed 5 bases, with 14 bases lying between them. Germline V gives CDR1 LGHDT, CDR2 YNNKEL (reference sequence). The CDR3 loop is CASSQGFEREETQYF. DNA for the CDR3: TGTGCCAGCAGCCAAGGTTTTGAGAGAGAGGAGACCCAGTACTTC.

This clonotype is deemed medium-sized. This rearrangement joins TRBV18 to TRBJ2-3, with TRBD1 matching 10 bases. The V gene end was trimmed by 6 bases and the J gene end by 4 bases; junction bases not matched to a gene: 7. CDR3 length equals 15 residues. Germline lookup yields CDR1 KGHSH and CDR2 LQKENI. In nucleotides, the CDR3 is TGTGCCAGCTCGGCTGGGACAGGGGTCGCAGATACGCAGTATTTT. Amino acid sequence: CASSAGTGVADTQYF.

This clonotype has ten or more counts. The CDR3 is CSAGMAQETQYF. CDR3 in DNA: TGCAGCGCCGGCATGGCCCAAGAGACCCAGTACTTC. This chain connects TRBV29-1 to TRBJ2-5; D unclear. In germline, CDR1 is SQVTM, CDR2 ANQGSEA. Trimming pared 7 bases from V and 1 base from J, leaving 10 bases between. This CDR3 region has 12 residues.

This clonotype was recorded at least ten times. The CDR3: CATSREADNQPQHF. CDR3 nucleotides: TGTGCCACCAGCAGAGAAGCCGACAATCAGCCCCAGCATTTT. The J gene is TRBJ1-5, the V gene TRBV15; D unresolved. The germline V gene has CDR1 LNHNV and CDR2 YYDKDF (reference sequence). The CDR3 loop spans 14 amino acids. Trimming left V 0 bases short and J 3 bases short, with 6 bases between.

This clonotype was picked up many times. This chain joins TRBV20-1 and TRBJ1-5; the D gene is possibly TRBD1 (6 bases). V was pared by 5 bases and J by 1 base, with 9 bases between. Germline V gene sequence: CDR1 DFQATT, CDR2 SNEGSKA (reference sequence). The CDR3 consists of 13 residues. Here the CDR3 reads CSARQASNQPQHF. The CDR3 DNA reads TGCAGTGCTCGACAGGCGAGCAATCAGCCCCAGCATTTT.

This clonotype was detected ten times or more. This chain connects TRBV20-1 to TRBJ1-6; 9 bases are shared with TRBD1. The germline CDR1 and CDR2 sequences are DFQATT and SNEGSKA (reference sequence). The junction had 5 bases not matched to a gene; V was cut back by 1 base and J by 10 bases. CDR3 length: 14 residues. In DNA, the CDR3 is TGCAGTGCTAGAGCTACAGGGGGCGAATCACCCCTCCACTTT. Encoded protein: CSARATGGESPLHF.

Points on this clonotype: Being one base from a much bigger clone, this may be a read error. V is TRBV6-2 or TRBV6-3 and J is TRBJ2-1; perhaps TRBD1 as D (6 bases). Trimming took off 6 bases at V and 8 bases at J, with 11 bases between the two ends. CDR3 length equals 12 residues. Germline assignment: CDR1 MNHEY and CDR2 SVGEGT. DNA of the CDR3: TGTGCCAGCAGCCAGGGGCTATATGAGCAGTTCTTC. Its translation: CASSQGLYEQFF.

This clonotype showed up many times. The rearrangement joins TRBV4-3 to TRBJ2-1; D may match TRBD1 or TRBD2 (5 bases each). The germline V gene has CDR1 LGHNA and CDR2 YSLEER. Trimming shortened V by 4 bases and J by 3 bases, and 22 bases separated the two germline ends. The CDR3 is 18 residues long. This CDR3 reads CASSLYFAGAAFYNEQFF. The DNA for the CDR3 is TGCGCCAGCAGCCTCTATTTTGCCGGGGCGGCCTTCTACAATGAGCAGTTCTTC.

Ten or more counts support this clonotype. The chain joins TRBV18 to TRBJ1-1, with D perhaps matching TRBD1 (5 bases). The CDR3 runs to 15 residues. The V end lost 4 bases, the J end lost 6 bases, and 18 bases lay between the germline ends. CDR1 is KGHSH, CDR2 LQKENI, per germline. The CDR3 coding sequence is TGTGCCAGCTCACTCACCTATGGGGGACGGTCTGAAGCTTTCTTT. Its translation: CASSLTYGGRSEAFF.

Ten or more counts support this clonotype. The chain is built from TRBV7-9 and TRBJ1-1, with D unclear. Per germline, CDR1 SEHNR and CDR2 FQNEAQ (reference sequence). The CDR3 is made up of 14 amino acids. V dropped 8 bases and J dropped 5 bases, with 18 bases sitting between them. The CDR3 region has the DNA TGTGCCAGCTCTAGGGTTCAAGGCCGAACTGAAGCTTTCTTT. Translated, it gives CASSRVQGRTEAFF.

This clonotype was seen many times. J is TRBJ2-2 and V is TRBV4-2; TRBD2 matches 9 bases. This CDR3 region has 17 residues. Trimming took 4 bases from V and 6 from J; bases not matched to a gene: 12. Germline V gene lookup returns CDR1 LGHNA and CDR2 YNFKEQ. This chain's CDR3 is CASSLLGAGGPPGELFF. The DNA of the CDR3 is TGTGCCAGCAGCCTCCTCGGGGCGGGGGGGCCTCCCGGGGAGCTGTTTTTT.

This clonotype has ten or more counts. This chain links TRBV12-3 or TRBV12-4 with TRBJ1-5, with D possibly TRBD1 on 5 matching bases. This CDR3 has 14 amino acids. With 6 bases removed from V and 4 bases from J, the gap between germline ends came to 13 bases. The CDR3 region is CASSWGSENQPQHF. The CDR3 coding sequence is TGTGCCAGCAGCTGGGGCAGCGAGAATCAGCCCCAGCATTTT.

This clonotype was observed many times. This sequence joins TRBV5-6 and TRBJ1-2, with D perhaps TRBD1 (5 bases). The V end lost 5 bases, the J end lost 0 bases, and 14 bases lay between the germline ends. This CDR3 has 15 residues. Germline CDR1 and CDR2: SGHDT and YYEEEE. The CDR3 DNA reads as TGTGCCAGCAGTCCGGCGGGACGGGCTAACTATGGCTACACCTTC. Protein sequence: CASSPAGRANYGYTF.

Ten or more counts support this clonotype. This chain uses TRBV10-3 with TRBJ2-6; 7 bases match TRBD1. With 4 bases clipped from V and 2 bases from J, the junction kept 11 bases outside the gene matches. Germline V gene sequence: CDR1 ENHRY, CDR2 SYGVKD. The CDR3 loop spans 18 amino acids. The DNA of the CDR3 is TGTGCCATCAGTGGTGCCGAAGACAGGGACCCTGGGGCCAACGTCCTGACTTTC. Translated, it gives CAISGAEDRDPGANVLTF.